The 31 T cell receptor beta chains listed next were all sequenced from one sample in a study of ipilimumab plus nivolumab after autologous stem cell transplantation (dated by TCRdb to the early 2020s). The method behind the library was the immunoSEQ multiplex PCR assay. The table was pulled from immuneACCESS by TCRdb, which kept in-frame rearrangements only. Such tables lose some clones; where checked, under half of the loss comes from unresolved V genes, and the rest has no known cause. The table for this sample lists about 15,000 clones; around 85% of them were counted only once. The biggest ten clones account for less than 40% of the sample. Sequences were derived from PBMCs, sampled in a trial of ipilimumab plus nivolumab as post-transplant consolidation. The receptors shown here come from a male donor with diffuse large B-cell lymphoma.

This chain joins TRBV30 and TRBJ2-7, with D possibly being TRBD2 (6 bases). Germline V gene sequence: CDR1 GTSNPN, CDR2 SVGIG (reference sequence). Trimming removed 0 bases at V and 2 bases at J, with 14 bases between. The length of the CDR3 is 15 residues. Written as DNA, the CDR3 is TGTGCCTGGAGTGTACTGGGGACTGTGGCCTACGAGCAGTACTTC. It encodes CAWSVLGTVAYEQYF.

The rearrangement links TRBV7-2 to TRBJ2-3; TRBD2 aligns across 10 bases. CDR1 is SGHTA and CDR2 is FQGNSA in the germline V gene. V dropped 6 bases and J dropped 5; count of bases not matched to a gene: 2. This CDR3 region has 13 residues. CDR3: CASRRLAGDTQYF. The CDR3 DNA reads as TGTGCCAGCAGACGACTAGCGGGAGATACGCAGTATTTT.

The V call is TRBV11-1, the J call TRBJ1-1, with a tentative D call TRBD1 (5 bases). With 2 bases removed from V and 5 bases from J, the gap between germline ends came to 15 bases. This CDR3 region has 15 residues. Germline-derived CDR1 and CDR2 are SGHAT and FQDESV (reference sequence). CDR3 sequence reads: CASSLLGLSGTEAFF. In DNA form, the CDR3 reads TGTGCCAGCAGCTTATTGGGACTCTCAGGGACTGAAGCTTTCTTT.

Notes on this clone: A read error may account for a junction end that differs from germline. The chain has TRBV7-7 and TRBJ2-2; perhaps TRBD1 as D (5 bases). The germline gives CDR1 SSHAT, CDR2 FNYEAQ (reference sequence). The CDR3 is made up of 14 amino acids. CDR3: CASSARTLTGELFF. CDR3 DNA: TGTGCTAGCAGCGCCAGGACACTTACCGGGGAGCTGTTTTTT. Using reference TRBV7-7 and TRBJ2-2 for the parts outside the CDR3, the full variable domain is GAGVSQSPRYKVTKRGQDVTLRCDPISSHATLYWYQQALGQGPEFLTYFNYEAQPDKSGLPSDRFSAERPEGSISTLTIQRTEQRDSAMYRCASSARTLTGELFFGEGSRLTVL.

The rearrangement uses TRBV5-1 and TRBJ2-4; D possibly matches TRBD1 or TRBD2 (7 bases each). Germline values: CDR1 SGHRS, CDR2 YFSETQ. The CDR3 is 17 residues long. The V and J ends lost 0 bases and 1 base respectively, with 14 bases between them. CDR3 nucleotides: TGCGCCAGCAGCTTGGTTCAGGGGGGGCTTGCCAAAAACATTCAGTACTTC. It codes for CASSLVQGGLAKNIQYF.

This clone came up a few times. The rearrangement links TRBV10-3 to TRBJ1-6, with D tentatively TRBD1 (6 bases). Trimming shortened V by 3 bases and J by 7 bases, and 10 bases separated the two germline ends. Germline V CDR1 and CDR2: ENHRY, SYGVKD. This CDR3 contains 14 residues. Here the CDR3 reads CAISERTANSPLHF. For the CDR3, the DNA is TGTGCCATCAGTGAACGGACAGCCAATTCACCCCTCCACTTT.

The chain couples TRBV30 to TRBJ1-1, with D possibly being TRBD1 (6 bases). Germline CDR1 and CDR2: GTSNPN and SVGIG (reference sequence). Trimming removed 1 base from V and 2 bases from J, with 14 bases in between. CDR3 length: 15 residues. CDR3: CAWSGGTNGNTEAFF. CDR3 nucleotides: TGTGCCTGGAGTGGCGGGACAAATGGTAACACTGAAGCTTTCTTT.

For the CDR3, the DNA is TGCAGTGTCACTGGGGATACGCAGTATTTT. Its translation: CSVTGDTQYF. The V and J genes are TRBV20-1 and TRBJ2-3, with unresolved D. The germline CDR1 and CDR2 sequences are DFQATT and SNEGSKA (reference sequence). The CDR3 consists of 10 residues. Deletions cut 7 bases from V and 6 bases from J, with 8 bases between.

The chain recombines TRBV5-1 with TRBJ2-3; tentatively, D is TRBD1 (6 bases). The CDR3 spans 15 residues. The V gene's germline CDR1 is SGHRS and CDR2 YFSETQ. V lost 5 bases and J lost 4, with 17 bases in between. The CDR3 loop reads CASSQTVRGPDTQYF. The CDR3 nucleotides are TGCGCCAGCAGTCAAACCGTCAGGGGCCCAGATACGCAGTATTTT.

This chain links TRBV10-3 with TRBJ2-5; 7 nucleotides align to TRBD2. Germline values: CDR1 ENHRY, CDR2 SYGVKD. J gave up 5 bases and V 4 bases, and 7 bases lay outside the gene matches. The CDR3 extends over 14 amino acids. CDR3 sequence reads: CAISVAGEPETQYF. CDR3 in DNA: TGTGCCATCAGTGTAGCGGGCGAGCCGGAGACCCAGTACTTC.

The chain couples TRBV18 to TRBJ2-7, with D uncertain. Trimming took 2 bases from V and 3 from J, leaving 8 bases between them. This CDR3 is built from 13 residues. From germline, CDR1 is KGHSH and CDR2 LQKENI. This CDR3 reads CASSPSSIYEQYF. For the CDR3, the DNA is TGTGCCAGCTCACCAAGTAGTATCTACGAGCAGTACTTC.

The V and J genes are TRBV11-3 and TRBJ2-1; TRBD2 aligns across 7 bases. The CDR3 runs 16 residues. V dropped 5 bases and J dropped 7; count of bases not matched to a gene: 14. Per germline, CDR1 SGHNT and CDR2 YENEEA. This CDR3 is CASSPRRESIGNEQFF. CDR3 nucleotide sequence: TGTGCCAGCAGCCCTCGGCGGGAGAGTATAGGTAATGAGCAGTTCTTC. Complete variable domain (other parts from reference TRBV11-3 and TRBJ2-1): EAGVVQSPRYKIIEKKQPVAFWCNPISGHNTLYWYLQNLGQGPELLIRYENEEAVDDSQLPKDRFSAERLKGVDSTLKIQPAELGDSAVYLCASSPRRESIGNEQFFGPGTRLTVL.

The rearrangement links TRBV5-1 to TRBJ2-1; D is unresolved. The V gene's germline CDR1 is SGHRS and CDR2 YFSETQ. The CDR3 extends over 13 amino acids. V was shortened by 0 bases and J by 5 bases, with 6 bases between the two germline ends. For the CDR3, the DNA is TGCGCCAGCAGCTTGGACTACAACAATGAGCAGTTCTTC. Its protein product is CASSLDYNNEQFF.

The gene calls are TRBV30 and TRBJ2-1; TRBD1 matches 7 bases. Germline V lookup: CDR1 GTSNPN, CDR2 SVGIG (reference sequence). The V segment lost 1 base and the J segment 0 bases; nucleotides outside the gene matches: 3. CDR3 length: 15 residues. The CDR3 DNA reads as TGTGCCTGGAGTGACGGGGACAGCTCCTACAATGAGCAGTTCTTC. Protein: CAWSDGDSSYNEQFF.

The rearrangement uses TRBV7-8 and TRBJ2-7; 8 bases align to TRBD2. This CDR3 region has 16 residues. The J segment lost 4 bases and the V segment lost 5 bases, leaving 13 bases of the junction unmatched. CDR1 is SGHVS, CDR2 FQNEAQ, per germline. The CDR3 DNA follows: TGTGCCAGCAGCCCTGGAGTGGCGGGGGGAGGTTACGAGCAGTACTTC. It translates to CASSPGVAGGGYEQYF.

This clone has more than one count but fewer than ten. The chain couples TRBV4-1 to TRBJ2-7; 10 positions match TRBD1. The germline V gene encodes CDR1 MGHRA and CDR2 YSYEKL. The CDR3 has 16 amino acids. Germline trimming cut 4 bases from V and 6 bases from J; bases unmatched to any gene: 12. CDR3 region: CASSRRRRDRGVEQYF. CDR3 bases: TGCGCCAGCAGCCGCCGGCGGCGGGACAGGGGTGTCGAGCAGTACTTC.

The chain recombines TRBV29-1 with TRBJ1-1; TRBD1 aligns across 8 bases. The CDR3 contains 11 residues. From germline, CDR1 is SQVTM and CDR2 ANQGSEA. The V gene end was trimmed by 7 bases and the J gene end by 7 bases; junction bases not matched to a gene: 5. DNA of the CDR3: TGCAGCGCCGACACAGGGGGTGAAGCTTTCTTT. Protein: CSADTGGEAFF.

This chain uses TRBV30 with TRBJ1-1; a weak D match, TRBD1 (5 bases). Germline loops: CDR1 GTSNPN, CDR2 SVGIG (reference sequence). This CDR3 spans 12 amino acids. The CDR3 nucleotides read TGTGCTACCATCGGGTCGACAGCCAGAGCTTTCTTT. This codes for CATIGSTARAFF.

In regard to this clone: This may be a read error, as it is one base from a much larger clone. The genes are TRBV29-1 and TRBJ1-2; D is uncertain. V was cut by 4 bases and J by 7 bases, with 16 bases left in between. Germline loops: CDR1 SQVTM, CDR2 ANQGSEA. The CDR3 covers 13 residues. The CDR3 region has the DNA TGCAGCGTTGGGGATCCCCGATGGGGTGGCTACACCTTC. Translated, it gives CSVGDPRWGGYTF.

The V gene is TRBV10-2, the J gene TRBJ2-1, with TRBD2 as a possible D gene (5 bases). Trimming took off 0 bases at V and 0 bases at J, with 9 bases between the two ends. The germline V gene encodes CDR1 WSHSY and CDR2 SAAADI. The CDR3 consists of 16 residues. DNA of the CDR3: TGCGCCAGCAGTGAGTCTGGAGGCAGCTCCTACAATGAGCAGTTCTTC. It codes for CASSESGGSSYNEQFF.

The table lists this clone with a count of one. The chain joins TRBV21-1 to TRBJ2-6. TRBV21-1 is deemed a pseudogene. CDR3 length: 18 amino acids. The CDR3 loop is CASSKTNGKDSGANVLTF. The CDR3 DNA reads as TGTGCCAGCAGCAAAACGAACGGAAAGGACTCTGGGGCCAACGTCCTGACTTTC.

The chain is built from TRBV7-2 and TRBJ1-5; the D is unclear. V lost 2 bases and J 2 bases, leaving 7 bases between the germline ends. The CDR3 sequence is 14 residues long. Germline lookup yields CDR1 SGHTA and CDR2 FQGNSA. Written as DNA, the CDR3 is TGTGCCAGCAGCTTACGGACGGGCAATCAGCCCCAGCATTTT. Translating it yields CASSLRTGNQPQHF.

The gene calls are TRBV10-2 and TRBJ1-1; possibly TRBD1 for D (5 bases). V shed 3 bases and J shed 6 bases, with 8 bases lying between them. Per germline, CDR1 WSHSY and CDR2 SAAADI. The CDR3 has 12 amino acids. CDR3 residues: CASSDPGAEAFF. Here the CDR3 DNA reads TGCGCCAGCAGTGATCCGGGGGCTGAAGCTTTCTTT.

The V and J genes are TRBV5-5 and TRBJ1-2; tentative D call: TRBD1 (5 bases). Per the germline V gene, CDR1 is SGHKS and CDR2 is YYEKEE (reference sequence). The length of the CDR3 is 15 residues. Trimming left V 0 bases short and J 7 bases short, with 16 bases between. The CDR3, as DNA: TGTGCCAGCAGCTTGGCCGCCAGGGACCTCTCTGGCTACACCTTC. Translating gives CASSLAARDLSGYTF.

The rearrangement joins TRBV27 to TRBJ2-2, with TRBD1 as a possible D gene (6 bases). Trimming took off 5 bases at V and 1 base at J, with 20 bases between the two ends. Germline V gene lookup returns CDR1 MNHEY and CDR2 SMNVEV (reference sequence). The CDR3 runs to 18 residues. The CDR3 reads CASSAYRFQGQNTGELFF. DNA for the CDR3: TGTGCCAGCAGTGCTTACCGATTTCAGGGGCAGAACACCGGGGAGCTGTTTTTT.

V usage is TRBV4-2 and J usage is TRBJ2-5; 9 nucleotides align to TRBD2. The CDR3 has 16 amino acids. The germline V gene has CDR1 LGHNA and CDR2 YNFKEQ. Unmatched junction bases numbered 17, after V lost 4 bases and J lost 11 bases. In DNA form, the CDR3 reads TGTGCCAGCAGCCCTCATATTAGCGGGGGAGCGGGGGAGCAGTACTTC. Translated: CASSPHISGGAGEQYF.

The genes are TRBV7-2 and TRBJ1-2, with TRBD1 matching over 8 bases. The CDR3 runs 13 residues. CDR1 SGHTA and CDR2 FQGNSA come from the germline V gene. V lost 5 bases and J lost 7; bases outside the gene matches: 6. The CDR3 sequence: CASSADRDGGYTF. CDR3 in DNA: TGTGCCAGCAGCGCGGACAGGGACGGTGGCTACACCTTC.

The gene calls are TRBV7-9 and TRBJ2-3, with D perhaps TRBD1 (5 bases). The V and J ends lost 5 bases and 4 bases respectively, with 10 bases between them. Per germline, CDR1 SEHNR and CDR2 FQNEAQ (reference sequence). This CDR3 contains 13 residues. CDR3 region: CASSPQGADTQYF. DNA of the CDR3: TGTGCCAGCAGCCCCCAGGGTGCAGATACGCAGTATTTT.

This clone came up a few times. CDR3 DNA sequence: TGTGCCTGGACTACCAGGGTCAGCGGGAGGGGAGACGAGCAGTACTTC. Encoded protein: CAWTTRVSGRGDEQYF. The genes are TRBV30 and TRBJ2-7, with 10 bases identical to TRBD2. In germline, CDR1 is GTSNPN, CDR2 SVGIG (reference sequence). V gave up 4 bases and J gave up 5 bases; unmatched junction bases: 14. The CDR3 contains 16 residues.

As to this clone: Mismatch with germline at one junction end may stem from a read error. The chain employs TRBV7-7 and TRBJ2-5, with D unclear. The germline V gene encodes CDR1 SSHAT and CDR2 FNYEAQ (reference sequence). The CDR3 is made up of 13 amino acids. CDR3 bases: TGTGCTAGCAGCCAAACGGTCGGGGAGACCCAGTACTTC. This codes for CASSQTVGETQYF.

The chain recombines TRBV6-5 with TRBJ2-5; D perhaps matches TRBD1 (5 bases). The ends were cut back, 7 bases at V and 8 bases at J, with 17 bases in the middle. The CDR3 is 13 residues long. Looked up from germline, CDR1 is MNHEY and CDR2 is SVGAGI. The CDR3 DNA reads as TGTGCCAGCAAGATTGGGGCGGTCGAAACCCAGTACTTC. Translation gives CASKIGAVETQYF.